The 11 T cell receptor beta chains listed next were all sequenced from one sample in a study of blood T cell repertoires in COVID-19. Profiled with immunoSEQ multiplex PCR; TCRdb holds only in-frame clones, not every one. The sample holds 110,000 or so clones; approximately 80% are singletons and the top ten take 7.5% to 10%. Source material: peripheral blood. The receptors were sampled from a woman in her 40s with acute or convalescent COVID-19.

V is TRBV6-1 and J is TRBJ2-1; D not resolved. V shed 3 bases and J shed 7 bases, with 16 bases lying between them. The germline V gene encodes CDR1 MNHNS and CDR2 SASEGT. This CDR3 is built from 15 residues. Written as DNA, the CDR3 is TGTGCCAGCAGTGAGCCGGGTGGAGCCCGTAATGAGCAGTTCTTC. This codes for CASSEPGGARNEQFF.

The chain joins TRBV12-3 or TRBV12-4 to TRBJ1-1, with 7 bases identical to TRBD1. This CDR3 has 13 amino acids. Germline trimming cut 4 bases from V and 4 bases from J; bases unmatched to any gene: 3. CDR3 in DNA: TGTGCCAGCAGTTCAAACAGGGGCACTGAAGCTTTCTTT. It is translated as CASSSNRGTEAFF.

This rearrangement joins TRBV5-1 to TRBJ1-5; 9 nucleotides align to TRBD1. Per germline, CDR1 SGHRS and CDR2 YFSETQ. The V gene end was trimmed by 3 bases and the J gene end by 6 bases; junction bases not matched to a gene: 7. The CDR3 sequence is 15 residues long. This CDR3 is CASSYRTGEGQPQHF. CDR3 coding DNA: TGCGCCAGCAGCTACAGGACAGGGGAGGGTCAGCCCCAGCATTTT.

J is TRBJ1-3 and V is TRBV5-1; 9 bases match TRBD1. V was pared by 0 bases and J by 4 bases, with 2 bases of the junction left unmatched. The CDR3 is 15 amino acids. The germline gives CDR1 SGHRS, CDR2 YFSETQ. In DNA, the CDR3 is TGCGCCAGCAGCTTGGCGGGGACAGGGGGAAACACCATATATTTT. Protein product: CASSLAGTGGNTIYF.

Of note for this clone: One junction end disagrees with the germline gene, perhaps due to a read error. The V gene is TRBV6-5, the J gene TRBJ1-2; D remains ambiguous. Per the germline V gene, CDR1 is MNHEY and CDR2 is SVGAGI. There are 13 residues in the CDR3. The CDR3 DNA follows: TGTGCCAGCTGCTATCCGAGGGCCCCAAGCTATGCCTTC. Translating it yields CASCYPRAPSYAF.

The chain has TRBV5-5 and TRBJ2-3; 10 bases fit TRBD2. The J segment lost 2 bases and the V segment lost 4 bases, leaving 7 bases of the junction unmatched. The CDR3 loop spans 16 amino acids. Germline values: CDR1 SGHKS, CDR2 YYEKEE (reference sequence). This chain's CDR3 is CASSDLAGAVTDTQYF. The CDR3 DNA reads as TGTGCCAGCAGCGACCTAGCGGGGGCAGTCACAGATACGCAGTATTTT.

The CDR3 bases are TGCGCCAGCAGCCCTCGACAGGGGGCCCACGAGCAGTACTTC. Translation: CASSPRQGAHEQYF. The chain employs TRBV5-1 and TRBJ2-7; 10 bases map to TRBD1. The CDR3 spans 14 residues. The V gene end was trimmed by 4 bases and the J gene end by 5 bases; junction bases not matched to a gene: 6. Germline CDR1 SGHRS, CDR2 YFSETQ.

The J gene is TRBJ1-4, the V gene TRBV2; 9 positions agree with TRBD1. Germline V gene lookup returns CDR1 SNHLY and CDR2 FYNNEI. The V gene end was trimmed by 9 bases and the J gene end by 5 bases; junction bases not matched to a gene: 10. The CDR3 covers 15 residues. CDR3 nucleotides: TGTGCCAGTAGAAGGACAGGGGTGGGGAATGAAAAACTGTTTTTT. It translates to CASRRTGVGNEKLFF.

This rearrangement joins TRBV24-1 to TRBJ1-4, with 8 bases matching TRBD1. The CDR3 loop spans 14 amino acids. CDR1 is KGHDR, CDR2 SFDVKD, per germline. V lost 3 bases, J lost 11 bases, and 7 bases stayed unmatched. CDR3 nucleotides: TGTGCCACCAGTGATCTACAGGGGGGGCGGAAACTGTTTTTT. Amino acid sequence: CATSDLQGGRKLFF.

Only a few counts were recorded for this clone. The chain recombines TRBV27 with TRBJ1-1; weak D call: TRBD1 (5 bases). Germline V gene data show CDR1 as MNHEY and CDR2 as SMNVEV (reference sequence). The CDR3 totals 13 residues. Between the trimmed V and J ends, which lost 6 bases and 4 bases, there was a span of 12 bases. The CDR3 DNA is TGTGCCAGCAGCCCTCTGGGGGGCACTGAAGCTTTCTTT. Translated, it gives CASSPLGGTEAFF.

The rearrangement links TRBV5-6 to TRBJ1-6, with 9 bases matching TRBD1. Germline V gene data show CDR1 as SGHDT and CDR2 as YYEEEE. V lost 4 bases, J lost 7 bases, and 9 bases stayed unmatched. The CDR3 totals 16 residues. The CDR3, as DNA: TGTGCCAGCAGCCGCATTGGACAGGGGCGGAATTCACCCCTCCACTTT. Amino acid sequence: CASSRIGQGRNSPLHF. The whole variable domain, filled in from reference TRBV5-6 and TRBJ1-6, reads DAGVTQSPTHLIKTRGQQVTLRCSPKSGHDTVSWYQQALGQGPQFIFQYYEEEERQRGNFPDRFSGHQFPNYSSELNVNALLLGDSALYLCASSRIGQGRNSPLHFGNGTRLTVT.